This entry lists 14 T cell receptor beta chains sequenced from one sample in a study of OX40 agonist ivuxolimab in advanced cancers. Clones were sequenced by immunoSEQ multiplex PCR, and TCRdb holds only the in-frame ones, with some missing. The sample has 70,000 or so clones, roughly 90% seen once; the top ten hold approximately 0.8%. The sample consisted of CD4+ or CD8+ T cells sorted from blood, taken in a trial of the OX40 agonist ivuxolimab. The receptors here all came from an adult with an advanced solid tumor such as melanoma, head and neck, liver or kidney cancer.

The V gene is TRBV9, the J gene TRBJ2-1; 10 nucleotides agree with TRBD2. This CDR3 contains 15 residues. CDR1 is SGDLS, CDR2 YYNGEE, per germline. The junction had 3 bases not matched to a gene; V was cut back by 4 bases and J by 2 bases. DNA of the CDR3: TGTGCCAGCAGCCTAGCGGGAGCGCCCTACAATGAGCAGTTCTTC. Translation gives CASSLAGAPYNEQFF. Variable domain in full (rest from reference TRBV9 and TRBJ2-1): DSGVTQTPKHLITATGQRVTLRCSPRSGDLSVYWYQQSLDQGLQFLIQYYNGEERAKGNILERFSAQQFPDLHSELNLSSLELGDSALYFCASSLAGAPYNEQFFGPGTRLTVL.

The rearrangement joins TRBV25-1 to TRBJ2-2; D is tentatively TRBD1 or TRBD2 (5 bases each). Looked up from germline, CDR1 is MGHDK and CDR2 is SYGVNS. The length of the CDR3 is 16 residues. The V end lost 1 base, the J end lost 1 base, and 10 bases lay between the germline ends. CDR3 loop: CASSEWGRMNTGELFF. The CDR3 nucleotides are TGTGCCAGCAGTGAATGGGGACGGATGAACACCGGGGAGCTGTTTTTT.

In its sample, this clone was seen a few times. The rearrangement joins TRBV5-1 to TRBJ2-7; TRBD2 aligns across 11 bases. The CDR3 totals 14 residues. With 4 bases clipped from V and 5 bases from J, the junction kept 5 bases outside the gene matches. Per germline, CDR1 SGHRS and CDR2 YFSETQ. CDR3: CASSRTSGRDEQYF. CDR3 DNA sequence: TGCGCCAGCAGCCGAACTAGCGGGAGAGACGAGCAGTACTTC. The complete variable domain, with remaining parts taken from reference TRBV5-1 and TRBJ2-7, reads KAGVTQTPRYLIKTRGQQVTLSCSPISGHRSVSWYQQTPGQGLQFLFEYFSETQRNKGNFPGRFSGRQFSNSRSEMNVSTLELGDSALYLCASSRTSGRDEQYFGPGTRLTVT.

V is TRBV30 and J is TRBJ2-3; D unclear. The V gene's germline CDR1 is GTSNPN and CDR2 SVGIG (reference sequence). V lost 2 bases and J 6 bases, leaving 6 bases between the germline ends. There are 11 residues in the CDR3. The CDR3 DNA reads TGTGCCTGGAGTTTCGGGGATACGCAGTATTTT. This codes for CAWSFGDTQYF.

This chain joins TRBV23-1 and TRBJ2-1; D uncertain. TRBV23-1 is placed among ORFs of uncertain function. This CDR3 region has 16 residues. Trimming took off 0 bases at V and 2 bases at J, with 11 bases between the two ends. This CDR3 is CASSQSIEDPYNEQFF. In DNA form, the CDR3 reads TGCGCCAGCAGTCAATCGATCGAGGACCCCTACAATGAGCAGTTCTTC.

The V and J genes are TRBV27 and TRBJ2-7, with 7 bases matching TRBD2. This CDR3 is built from 14 residues. Germline V gene sequence: CDR1 MNHEY, CDR2 SMNVEV (reference sequence). V was clipped by 4 bases and J by 1 base; unmatched bases: 4. The CDR3 reads CASSSGRGSYEQYF. CDR3 DNA sequence: TGTGCCAGCAGTTCGGGGAGGGGATCCTACGAGCAGTACTTC.

The gene calls are TRBV7-3 and TRBJ2-2, with 10 bases identical to TRBD2. CDR1 and CDR2 (germline): SGHTA, FQGTGA. The CDR3 is 18 residues long. The V and J ends lost 3 bases and 0 bases, in that order; junction bases with no gene match: 7. The CDR3: CASSFLAGDLANTGELFF. The CDR3 DNA sequence: TGTGCCAGCAGCTTCCTAGCGGGGGACCTGGCGAACACCGGGGAGCTGTTTTTT. Variable domain in full (rest from reference TRBV7-3 and TRBJ2-2): GAGVSQTPSNKVTEKGKYVELRCDPISGHTALYWYRQSLGQGPEFLIYFQGTGAADDSGLPNDRFFAVRPEGSVSTLKIQRTERGDSAVYLCASSFLAGDLANTGELFFGEGSRLTVL.

V is TRBV7-8 and J is TRBJ2-7; a possible D gene is TRBD1 (6 bases). The germline V gene encodes CDR1 SGHVS and CDR2 FQNEAQ. The V end was cut by 0 bases, the J end by 3 bases, with 15 bases between. The CDR3 spans 16 residues. In DNA form, the CDR3 reads TGTGCCAGCAGCTTAGCGTCCGCAGGGGTCAACTACGAGCAGTACTTC. The encoded protein is CASSLASAGVNYEQYF.

This rearrangement joins TRBV5-1 to TRBJ1-2; TRBD1 aligns across 8 bases. Per the germline V gene, CDR1 is SGHRS and CDR2 is YFSETQ. The CDR3 spans 15 residues. The V segment lost 4 bases and the J segment 4 bases; nucleotides outside the gene matches: 9. CDR3 DNA: TGCGCCAGCAGCCCTAGTGACAGGGGCAGCTATGGCTACACCTTC. It yields the protein CASSPSDRGSYGYTF. Complete variable domain (other parts from reference TRBV5-1 and TRBJ1-2): KAGVTQTPRYLIKTRGQQVTLSCSPISGHRSVSWYQQTPGQGLQFLFEYFSETQRNKGNFPGRFSGRQFSNSRSEMNVSTLELGDSALYLCASSPSDRGSYGYTFGSGTRLTVV.

This clone was seen more than once but under ten times. This chain links TRBV6-5 with TRBJ2-7, with TRBD1 matching 9 bases. After removal of 7 bases from V and 0 bases from J, the junction contained 7 bases not matched to a gene. Germline V gene data show CDR1 as MNHEY and CDR2 as SVGAGI. The CDR3 consists of 15 residues. For the CDR3, the DNA is TGTGCCAGCACTCCACAGGGGGCAGGCTCCTACGAGCAGTACTTC. Amino acids: CASTPQGAGSYEQYF.

The chain is built from TRBV5-1 and TRBJ2-7; 12 bases line up with TRBD2. The junction had 9 bases not matched to a gene; V was cut back by 3 bases and J by 5 bases. The CDR3 covers 16 residues. CDR1 is SGHRS, CDR2 YFSETQ, per germline. CDR3 in amino acids: CASSSPSGRALNEQYF. The CDR3 coding sequence is TGCGCCAGCAGCTCCCCTAGCGGGAGGGCGCTCAACGAGCAGTACTTC.

This chain uses TRBV28 with TRBJ1-5; the D gene is possibly TRBD1 (6 bases). Trimming took 2 bases from V and 11 from J, leaving 13 bases between them. The CDR3 length is 13 residues. CDR1 and CDR2 from the germline V gene are MDHEN and SYDVKM. The CDR3 region has the DNA TGTGCCAGCAGTTTACGCGGGACAAACGCCCAGCATTTT. Protein product: CASSLRGTNAQHF.

The V gene is TRBV7-8, the J gene TRBJ2-7; weak D call: TRBD1 (5 bases). Germline V gene sequence: CDR1 SGHVS, CDR2 FQNEAQ. The CDR3 is 14 amino acids. Deletions cut 5 bases from V and 6 bases from J, with 17 bases between. The CDR3 is CASSQGRGVGEQYF. DNA for the CDR3: TGTGCCAGCAGCCAGGGCCGTGGGGTCGGCGAGCAGTACTTC.

The chain recombines TRBV28 with TRBJ1-1; perhaps TRBD1 as D (5 bases). Trimming took off 6 bases at V and 1 base at J, with 9 bases between the two ends. The CDR3 runs 13 residues. Germline CDR1 is MDHEN and CDR2 is SYDVKM. Here the CDR3 reads CASRGQGNTEAFF. The CDR3 region has the DNA TGTGCCAGCAGAGGGCAGGGGAACACTGAAGCTTTCTTT.